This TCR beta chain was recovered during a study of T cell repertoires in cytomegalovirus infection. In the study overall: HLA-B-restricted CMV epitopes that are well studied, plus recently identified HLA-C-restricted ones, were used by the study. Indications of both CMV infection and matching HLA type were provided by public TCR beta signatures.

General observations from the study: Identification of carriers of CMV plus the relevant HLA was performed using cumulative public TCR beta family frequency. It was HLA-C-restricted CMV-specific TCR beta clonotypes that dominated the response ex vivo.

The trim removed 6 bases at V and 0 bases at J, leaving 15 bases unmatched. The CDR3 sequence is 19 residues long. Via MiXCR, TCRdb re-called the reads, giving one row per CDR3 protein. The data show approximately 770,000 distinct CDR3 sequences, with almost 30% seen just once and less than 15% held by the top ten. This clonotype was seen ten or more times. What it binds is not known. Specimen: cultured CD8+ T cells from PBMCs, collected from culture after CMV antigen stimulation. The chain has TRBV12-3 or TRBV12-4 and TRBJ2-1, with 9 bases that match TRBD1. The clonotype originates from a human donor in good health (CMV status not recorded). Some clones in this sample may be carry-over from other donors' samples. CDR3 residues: CASRGDREGGRSSYNEQFF. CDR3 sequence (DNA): TGTGCCAGCAGGGGGGACAGGGAGGGAGGCCGGAGCTCCTACAATGAGCAGTTCTTC.